This note documents a single TCR beta chain sequence. Its specificity is unknown. Expressed TCRB transcripts were sequenced because the isolated RNA had all been reverse transcribed beforehand. Using immunoSEQ multiplex PCR, the repertoire was profiled, and TCRdb retains in-frame clones only, with some absent. This table has some 110,000 clones, about a sixth appearing once. Approximately 110 mL of blood, on average, came from one heparinised draw per donor. This sample is part of a study of beta chain features in type 1 diabetes. Regarding the study as a whole: A PCR bias possibly favoring shorter templates would apply equally to patients and controls. Researchers report that Type 1 diabetes patients had moderately but significantly shorter TCRB CDR3s across all four CD4+ subsets. Reduced insertions and increased deletions marked VDJ junctions in type 1 diabetes patients. Patients' naive, central memory and Treg TCRB repertoires seemed closer to one another than those of healthy donors.

The CDR3 is 14 residues long. CDR1 and CDR2 (germline): SGHRS, YFSETQ. V gave up 1 base and J gave up 3 bases, with 9 bases separating them. The sequencing input was central memory CD4+ T cells from blood. The J gene is TRBJ2-3, the V gene TRBV5-1, with unresolved D. The clonotype was recovered from a man aged 30-40 years with type 1 diabetes. The CDR3 DNA follows: TGCGCCAGCAGCTTGACAGTGGGGACAGATACGCAGTATTTT. Translated: CASSLTVGTDTQYF.